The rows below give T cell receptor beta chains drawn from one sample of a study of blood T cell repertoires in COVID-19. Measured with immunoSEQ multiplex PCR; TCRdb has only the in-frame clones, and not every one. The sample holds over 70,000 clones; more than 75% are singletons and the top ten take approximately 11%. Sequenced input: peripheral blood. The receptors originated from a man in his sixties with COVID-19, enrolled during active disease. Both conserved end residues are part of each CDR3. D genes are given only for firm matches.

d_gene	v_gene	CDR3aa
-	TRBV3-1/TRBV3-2	CASSHRDTLYEQYF
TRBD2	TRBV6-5	CASGAGDTSEDTQYF
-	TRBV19	CASSTSVEQFF
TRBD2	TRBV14	CASSRLAGGPTDTQYF
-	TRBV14	CASSHSSDSPLHF
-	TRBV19	CASVQTGTDTQYF
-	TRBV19	CASSIKGQRMNTEAFF
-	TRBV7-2	CASSQGVEYEQYF
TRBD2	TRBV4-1	CASSRLAGGAYEQYF
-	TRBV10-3	CAISELKLNYGYTF
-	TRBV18	CASSPTLGQNYGYTF
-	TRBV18	CASSPPDGYQETQYF
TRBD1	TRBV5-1	CASSLATGGNQPQHF
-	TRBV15	CATSRDPAGNNSPLHF
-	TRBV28	CASTAGGAWLGSPLHF
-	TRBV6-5	CASRVSGYSNQPQHF
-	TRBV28	CASSFLGGTNNEQFF
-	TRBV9	CASSVVPWTTSGNTIYF
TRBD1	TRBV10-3	CAIRKGQGLSDEQFF
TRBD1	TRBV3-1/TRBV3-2	CASSQDDRGGYTF
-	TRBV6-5	CASSYSRMGYGYTF
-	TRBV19	CASSIIGRTNQPQHF
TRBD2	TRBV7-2	CASSLRGSGDTGELFF
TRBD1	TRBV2	CASSRQGQLETQYF
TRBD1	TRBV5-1	CASSSQGVTGNTIYF
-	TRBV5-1	CASSPPTNSYEQYF
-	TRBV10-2	CASSESVAVSYNEQFF
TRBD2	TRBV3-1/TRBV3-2	CASALAGGNADTQYF
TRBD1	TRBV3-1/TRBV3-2	CASSQGDRGRQYF
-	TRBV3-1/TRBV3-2	CASSQAHSGSTEAFF
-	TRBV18	CASSPVGVEQYF
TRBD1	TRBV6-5	CASRGQLNEKLFF
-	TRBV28	CASIPGQNTGELFF
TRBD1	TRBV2	CASSRRGGVGNQPQHF
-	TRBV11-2	CASSLELTGNTEAFF
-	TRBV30	CAWSITEGGYTF
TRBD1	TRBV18	CASSLRETGIGETQYF
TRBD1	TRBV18	CASSLSRDRETEAFF
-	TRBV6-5	CASSGRGGYTF
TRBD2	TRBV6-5	CASSSFPGGNDVGQYF
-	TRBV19	CASSGDTLGEQYF
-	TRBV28	CASSSRSYGYTF
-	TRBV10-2	CASSEGHSYEQYF
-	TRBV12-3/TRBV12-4	CASSDRANSPLHF
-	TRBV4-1	CASSQSWAPSNYGYTF
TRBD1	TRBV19	CASSTGTVSTEAFF
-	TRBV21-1	CASSKVHLSGCYTDTQYF
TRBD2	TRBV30	CAWTKTSGVFADTQYF
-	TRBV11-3	CASSSRSAGSPYNEQFF